This T cell receptor (beta chain) is from a study of blood T cell repertoires in COVID-19. Sequenced by immunoSEQ multiplex PCR; TCRdb stores in-frame clones only, minus some. The sample contains about 180,000 clones, 80% to 90% of which appear only once. The sequencing sample was made of PBMCs or T cells enriched from blood (not recorded which). This TCR was recovered from a woman aged 18 to 35 who had recovered from COVID-19.

The CDR3 nucleotides read TGTGCCAGCAGCCAAGGTCCGGTCAGCAATCAGCCCCAGCATTTT. As protein: CASSQGPVSNQPQHF. The chain joins TRBV14 to TRBJ1-5; no clear D. This CDR3 is built from 15 residues. The V gene lost 1 base and the J gene lost 1 base, with 8 bases spanning the gap. Germline V CDR1 and CDR2: SGHDN, FVKESK.